This TCR beta chain is drawn from a study of blood T cell repertoires in COVID-19. This clone was seen many times. The germline V and J ends were trimmed by 5 bases and 4 bases, with 11 bases remaining between them. CDR1 is LNHDA and CDR2 is SQIVND in the germline V gene (reference sequence). The CDR3 runs to 14 residues. In the authors' methods: Estimated nucleated cell counts came from reference gene primer amplification. The table came from immunoSEQ multiplex PCR; TCRdb's copy has only in-frame clones and leaves some out. The V and J calls and clone size were taken over from that table, and D and trimming were inferred from the DNA. The data contain tens of thousands of clones, roughly three quarters of them singletons.

Specimen: peripheral blood. The V call is TRBV19, the J call TRBJ1-4, with D uncertain. This clonotype was sampled from a man aged 70-80 years with COVID-19, enrolled during active disease. The CDR3 nucleotides are TGTGCCAGTAGTGCGGTCACCCGTAATGAAAAACTGTTTTTT. It translates to CASSAVTRNEKLFF. Full variable domain (remainder filled in from reference TRBV19 and TRBJ1-4): DGGITQSPKYLFRKEGQNVTLSCEQNLNHDAMYWYRQDPGQGLRLIYYSQIVNDFQKGDIAEGYSVSREKKESFPLTVTSAQKNPTAFYLCASSAVTRNEKLFFGSGTQLSVL.